This TCR beta chain emerged from a study of blood T cell repertoires in COVID-19. In the study overall: Samples representing acute and convalescent COVID-19 were sourced from the United States, Italy and Spain. Nucleic acid was either cDNA or gDNA, and it came from T cells, B-cell-depleted T cells, or PBMCs.

As originally analysed: Estimation of nucleated cell counts relied on the amplification of reference gene primers. Sequenced by immunoSEQ multiplex PCR; TCRdb stores in-frame clones only, minus some. That table supplies the V and J calls and clone size; D and trimming were determined from the DNA. The table shows over 200,000 clones, with around 90% occurring only once. Germline CDR1 SGHTA, CDR2 FQGNSA. Trimming took 1 base from V and 3 from J, leaving 7 bases between them. The CDR3 is made up of 14 amino acids. The V gene is TRBV7-2, the J gene TRBJ1-5; D is unresolved. Sequencing used peripheral blood. The receptor's source is a human donor in a cohort sampled during active COVID-19. In nucleotides, the CDR3 is TGTGCCAGCAGCTTAGAAACTCTCAATCAGCCCCAGCATTTT. This sequence encodes CASSLETLNQPQHF.